This entry features one T cell receptor beta chain sequence. J gave up 3 bases and V 1 base, and 11 bases lay outside the gene matches. The CDR3 contains 18 residues. Germline V gene data show CDR1 as LNHDA and CDR2 as SQIVND (reference sequence). As handled by the study authors: The assay estimated nucleated cells by amplifying reference gene primers. Sequencing was performed with immunoSEQ multiplex PCR; in TCRdb, only in-frame clones are kept and a portion is missing. From that table come the V and J calls and clone size; the DNA was used to work out D and trimming. This table has over 100,000 clones, approximately 84% appearing once. This sample is part of a study of blood T cell repertoires in COVID-19. Across the study: Sample material is recorded as cDNA or gDNA derived from T cells, B-cell-depleted T cells, or PBMCs.

The receptor's source is a woman aged 45-65 years with acute or convalescent COVID-19. The material sequenced was peripheral blood. This sequence joins TRBV19 and TRBJ2-3; TRBD1 matches at 9 bases. CDR3 protein: CASSIAIRGQGSTDTQYF. Here the CDR3 DNA reads TGTGCCAGTAGTATAGCTATTCGGGGACAGGGTAGTACAGATACGCAGTATTTT.